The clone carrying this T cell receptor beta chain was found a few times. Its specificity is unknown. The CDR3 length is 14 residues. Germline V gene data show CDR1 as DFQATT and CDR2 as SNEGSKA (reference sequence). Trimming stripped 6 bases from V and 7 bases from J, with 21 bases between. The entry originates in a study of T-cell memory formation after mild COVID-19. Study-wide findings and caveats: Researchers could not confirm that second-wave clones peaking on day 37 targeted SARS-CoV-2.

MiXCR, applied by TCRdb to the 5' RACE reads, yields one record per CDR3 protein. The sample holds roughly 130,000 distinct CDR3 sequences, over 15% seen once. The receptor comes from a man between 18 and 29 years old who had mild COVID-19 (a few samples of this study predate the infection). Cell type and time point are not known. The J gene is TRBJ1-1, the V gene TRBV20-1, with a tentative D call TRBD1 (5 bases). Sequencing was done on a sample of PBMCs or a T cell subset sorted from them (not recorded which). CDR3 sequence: CSAPGRLGVREAFF. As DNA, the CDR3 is TGCAGTGCCCCCGGTCGGCTGGGGGTACGTGAAGCTTTCTTT.